Below, 24 T cell receptor beta chains from the same sample are listed, as sequenced in a study of shared clonotypes between healthy human individuals. Here immunoSEQ multiplex PCR was the method, and the copy in TCRdb shows in-frame clones only, minus some. The table has 2.3 million or so clones, 80% to 95% seen once. The material sequenced was naive CD4+ T cells from PBMCs. Subset: CD45RA+ positively selected. The source is a man between 18 and 35 years old in good health. Some clones in this sample may be carry-over from other donors' samples.

The V call is TRBV5-1, the J call TRBJ2-5; the match to TRBD2 covers 9 bases. This CDR3 region has 15 residues. From germline, CDR1 is SGHRS and CDR2 YFSETQ. Trimming cost V 2 bases and J 1 base; bases outside gene matches: 3. CDR3 in DNA: TGCGCCAGCAGCTTTGGACTAGCGATCCAAGAGACCCAGTACTTC. It translates to CASSFGLAIQETQYF.

This clone has only one observation. This chain links TRBV11-2 with TRBJ2-3, with TRBD2 identical over 10 bases. The V segment lost 5 bases and the J segment 1 base; nucleotides outside the gene matches: 3. The CDR3 consists of 15 residues. CDR1 is SGHAT and CDR2 is FQNNGV in the germline V gene. CDR3 DNA sequence: TGTGCCAGCAGCCCCGGACTAGCGGGCACAGATACGCAGTATTTT. Amino acid sequence: CASSPGLAGTDTQYF.

The rearrangement links TRBV28 to TRBJ1-2, with unresolved D. Trimming shortened V by 3 bases and J by 8 bases, and 10 bases separated the two germline ends. Germline CDR1 and CDR2: MDHEN and SYDVKM. The CDR3 runs to 12 residues. The CDR3 DNA follows: TGTGCCAGCAGTTTTGACCTGATAGGCTACACCTTC. This encodes CASSFDLIGYTF.

V gene TRBV5-4 combines with J gene TRBJ2-5; 9 bases align to TRBD2. The J call may be incorrect, as the DNA end agrees better with TRBJ2-7. The CDR3 is made up of 14 amino acids. Germline V CDR1 and CDR2: SGHNT, YYREEE (reference sequence). The chain's CDR3 is CASSSGTSRYEQYF. Here the CDR3 DNA reads TGTGCCAGCAGCTCGGGGACTAGCCGCTACGAGCAGTACTTC.

This clone has only one observation. The rearrangement uses TRBV6-5 and TRBJ2-7; maybe TRBD2 (6 bases). Germline loops: CDR1 MNHEY, CDR2 SVGAGI. Trimming cost V 6 bases and J 3 bases, with 15 bases left between them. The CDR3 spans 14 residues. The DNA for the CDR3 is TGTGCCAGCAGGGCCTTCGGGAGAGGCTACGAGCAGTACTTC. This translates into CASRAFGRGYEQYF.

This chain joins TRBV7-9 and TRBJ1-2; D is ambiguous. CDR3 length: 13 residues. V gave up 4 bases and J gave up 4 bases, with 10 bases separating them. The germline CDR1 and CDR2 sequences are SEHNR and FQNEAQ (reference sequence). DNA for the CDR3: TGTGCCAGCAGCTCGGACTTTGGCTATGGCTACACCTTC. The encoded protein is CASSSDFGYGYTF.

With respect to this clone: Other DNA variants within this sample encode the same CDR3. The rearrangement joins TRBV6-5 to TRBJ1-1; D unresolved. V lost 2 bases, J lost 7 bases, and 5 bases lay in between. Germline V CDR1 and CDR2: MNHEY, SVGAGI. CDR3 length: 11 residues. CDR3 in amino acids: CASSYGREAFF. As DNA, the CDR3 is TGTGCCAGCAGTTACGGGCGTGAAGCTTTCTTT.

The gene calls are TRBV29-1 and TRBJ1-2; the match to TRBD1 covers 7 bases. The CDR3 spans 13 residues. Germline CDR1 SQVTM, CDR2 ANQGSEA. The V and J ends lost 7 bases and 6 bases, in that order; junction bases with no gene match: 11. The CDR3 DNA is TGCAGCGCCCTGACAGGGATATATGATGGCTACACCTTC. It translates to CSALTGIYDGYTF.

This chain connects TRBV2 to TRBJ2-6; TRBD2 aligns across 10 bases. V shed 6 bases and J 2 bases; nucleotides not matched to a gene: 4. CDR3 length equals 16 residues. Looked up from germline, CDR1 is SNHLY and CDR2 is FYNNEI. The CDR3 nucleotides read TGTGCCAGCAGAATAGCGGGAGGAGCTGGGGCCAACGTCCTGACTTTC. This codes for CASRIAGGAGANVLTF.

The genes are TRBV29-1 and TRBJ2-1, with 10 bases matching TRBD2. V trimming: 6 bases; J trimming: 4 bases; junction bases outside the gene matches: 15. There are 17 residues in the CDR3. Germline V gene sequence: CDR1 SQVTM, CDR2 ANQGSEA. The CDR3 spells CSVILLAGVFGYNEQFF. The CDR3 nucleotides are TGCAGCGTCATACTGCTAGCGGGAGTTTTTGGGTACAATGAGCAGTTCTTC.

The chain uses TRBV4-2 and TRBJ2-1; D may be TRBD2 (6 bases). There are 16 residues in the CDR3. Trimming cost V 1 base and J 4 bases, with 14 bases left between them. From germline, CDR1 is LGHNA and CDR2 YNFKEQ. CDR3 sequence: CASSQGQRARYNEQFF. The CDR3 bases are TGTGCCAGCAGCCAAGGGCAGCGGGCGAGGTACAATGAGCAGTTCTTC.

The gene calls are TRBV4-2 and TRBJ2-5; 9 nucleotides match TRBD2. CDR1 LGHNA and CDR2 YNFKEQ come from the germline V gene. J was trimmed by 4 bases and V by 1 base; bases with no gene match: 10. CDR3 length: 17 amino acids. In DNA form, the CDR3 reads TGTGCCAGCAGCCAAGCTGCGCTGCGGGAGGGCCCAGAGACCCAGTACTTC. Amino acid sequence: CASSQAALREGPETQYF.

This chain connects TRBV7-9 to TRBJ1-2; D is unresolved. V shed 5 bases and J shed 6 bases, with 16 bases lying between them. The CDR3 spans 14 residues. Germline values: CDR1 SEHNR, CDR2 FQNEAQ (reference sequence). The CDR3 coding sequence is TGTGCCAGCAGCCGATTAGGCTCGGATGATGGCTACACCTTC. It is translated as CASSRLGSDDGYTF.

This clone occurred a few times. The chain has TRBV7-9 and TRBJ1-1; D uncertain. The CDR3 is 13 amino acids. Germline loops: CDR1 SEHNR, CDR2 FQNEAQ (reference sequence). Trimming left V 6 bases short and J 7 bases short, with 15 bases between. The DNA of the CDR3 is TGTGCCAGCAGTCAGCATCGGGCCGGTGAAGCTTTCTTT. Translating it yields CASSQHRAGEAFF.

V usage is TRBV5-5 and J usage is TRBJ2-2; 10 bases align to TRBD2. CDR3 length: 17 amino acids. Germline V lookup: CDR1 SGHKS, CDR2 YYEKEE (reference sequence). V lost 4 bases and J lost 7; bases outside the gene matches: 13. The CDR3 sequence is CASSHTSGRAEDGELFF. The CDR3 DNA reads as TGTGCCAGCAGCCACACGAGCGGGAGGGCGGAAGACGGGGAGCTGTTTTTT.

CDR3: CASPPTAGLADNEQFF. In nucleotides, the CDR3 is TGTGCCAGTCCTCCGACGGCAGGGCTGGCGGACAATGAGCAGTTCTTC. The chain is built from TRBV28 and TRBJ2-1, with D possibly matching TRBD1 (5 bases). In germline, CDR1 is MDHEN, CDR2 SYDVKM. This CDR3 has 16 residues. Between the trimmed V and J ends, which lost 9 bases and 5 bases, there was a span of 23 bases. The full variable domain, completed using reference TRBV28 and TRBJ2-1, is DVKVTQSSRYLVKRTGEKVFLECVQDMDHENMFWYRQDPGLGLRLIYFSYDVKMKEKGDIPEGYSVSREKKERFSLILESASTNQTSMYLCASPPTAGLADNEQFFGPGTRLTVL.

The V gene is TRBV4-1, the J gene TRBJ1-6; D is ambiguous. Germline values: CDR1 MGHRA, CDR2 YSYEKL. The V end lost 2 bases, the J end lost 7 bases, and 15 bases lay between the germline ends. The CDR3 consists of 16 residues. This CDR3 is CASSQPLPRGNSPLHF. The CDR3 nucleotides read TGCGCCAGCAGCCAACCTCTGCCCCGGGGAAATTCACCCCTCCACTTT.

The V call is TRBV19, the J call TRBJ2-1; 12 bases match TRBD2. Germline trimming cut 5 bases from V and 7 bases from J; bases unmatched to any gene: 9. The germline CDR1 and CDR2 sequences are LNHDA and SQIVND (reference sequence). This CDR3 has 16 residues. The CDR3: CASSAQGLAGSNEQFF. The CDR3 DNA sequence: TGTGCCAGTAGTGCCCAGGGACTAGCGGGCTCAAATGAGCAGTTCTTC. The whole variable domain, remainder taken from reference TRBV19 and TRBJ2-1, is DGGITQSPKYLFRKEGQNVTLSCEQNLNHDAMYWYRQDPGQGLRLIYYSQIVNDFQKGDIAEGYSVSREKKESFPLTVTSAQKNPTAFYLCASSAQGLAGSNEQFFGPGTRLTVL.

The chain is built from TRBV19 and TRBJ1-2, with D possibly matching TRBD1 (5 bases). Germline CDR1 reads LNHDA; CDR2 reads SQIVND (reference sequence). CDR3 size: 15 residues. The V and J ends lost 6 bases and 6 bases respectively, with 20 bases between them. CDR3 amino acids: CASRAAGLDSHGYTF. In DNA, the CDR3 is TGTGCCAGTAGGGCGGCAGGGCTAGATTCCCATGGCTACACCTTC.

J is TRBJ2-1 and V is TRBV18; 8 bases agree with TRBD2. This CDR3 has 17 amino acids. Germline V gene sequence: CDR1 KGHSH, CDR2 LQKENI. Germline trimming cut 0 bases from V and 0 bases from J; bases unmatched to any gene: 4. The CDR3 spells CASSPPGSGSSYNEQFF. CDR3 in DNA: TGTGCCAGCTCACCACCGGGGAGCGGGAGCTCCTACAATGAGCAGTTCTTC. Based on the CDR3 plus reference TRBV18 and TRBJ2-1, the full variable domain is NAGVMQNPRHLVRRRGQEARLRCSPMKGHSHVYWYRQLPEEGLKFMVYLQKENIIDESGMPKERFSAEFPKEGPSILRIQQVVRGDSAAYFCASSPPGSGSSYNEQFFGPGTRLTVL.

V usage is TRBV30 and J usage is TRBJ2-5; TRBD2 might be the D (6 bases). The CDR3 runs to 14 residues. The germline gives CDR1 GTSNPN, CDR2 SVGIG (reference sequence). Between the trimmed V and J ends, which lost 2 bases and 1 base, there was a span of 11 bases. CDR3 protein: CAWSKGSGQETQYF. As DNA, the CDR3 is TGTGCCTGGAGTAAGGGTAGCGGCCAAGAGACCCAGTACTTC.

This clone showed up just a few times. Other DNA sequences from this sample encode an identical CDR3 as well. The J gene is TRBJ2-7, the V gene TRBV7-2; possible D gene TRBD2, 6 bases. Looked up from germline, CDR1 is SGHTA and CDR2 is FQGNSA. The CDR3 is 12 amino acids. V lost 9 bases and J 0 bases, leaving 9 bases between the germline ends. The CDR3 nucleotides are TGTGCCAGTCGGGGAGGCTCCTACGAGCAGTACTTC. Residues: CASRGGSYEQYF.

This chain connects TRBV10-3 to TRBJ2-7; D uncertain. Trimming stripped 5 bases from V and 6 bases from J, with 11 bases between. The CDR3 runs 12 residues. Germline loops: CDR1 ENHRY, CDR2 SYGVKD. CDR3 nucleotide sequence: TGTGCCATCAGTCCTCAGCAAGGCGAGCAGTACTTC. Encoded protein: CAISPQQGEQYF.

The chain uses TRBV7-2 and TRBJ1-1, with a weak D call TRBD1 (6 bases). Trimming shortened V by 5 bases and J by 11 bases, and 21 bases separated the two germline ends. The CDR3 is made up of 14 amino acids. Per the germline V gene, CDR1 is SGHTA and CDR2 is FQGNSA. In DNA form, the CDR3 reads TGTGCCAGCAGCGCCGGGACACTCCCCCGCGGGGCTTTCTTT. It is translated as CASSAGTLPRGAFF.